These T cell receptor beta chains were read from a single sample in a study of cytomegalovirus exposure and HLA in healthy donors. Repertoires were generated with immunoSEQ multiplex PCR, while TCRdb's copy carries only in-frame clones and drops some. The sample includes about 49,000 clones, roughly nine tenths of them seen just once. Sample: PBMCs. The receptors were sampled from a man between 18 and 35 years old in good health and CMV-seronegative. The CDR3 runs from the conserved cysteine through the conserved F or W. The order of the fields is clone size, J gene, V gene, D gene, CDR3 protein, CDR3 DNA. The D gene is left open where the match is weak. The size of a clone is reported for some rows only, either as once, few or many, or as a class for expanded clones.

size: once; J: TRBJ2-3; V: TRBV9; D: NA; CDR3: CASSSGPSTDTQYF; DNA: TGTGCCAGCAGCTCCGGTCCGAGCACAGATACGCAGTATTTT
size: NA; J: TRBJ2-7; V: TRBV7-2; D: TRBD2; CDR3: CASSFSGDSYEQYF; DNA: TGTGCCAGCAGCTTTAGCGGGGACTCCTACGAGCAGTACTTC
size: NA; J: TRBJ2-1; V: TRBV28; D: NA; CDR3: CASTDTRDTRLYEQFF; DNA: TGTGCCAGCACCGATACCCGGGACACCCGTCTTTATGAGCAGTTCTTC
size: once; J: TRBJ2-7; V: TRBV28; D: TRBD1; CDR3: CASSITGQGTYEQYF; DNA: TGTGCCAGCAGTATCACGGGACAGGGTACCTACGAGCAGTACTTC
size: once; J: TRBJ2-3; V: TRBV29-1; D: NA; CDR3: CSVEAVMGTDTQYF; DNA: TGCAGCGTTGAAGCGGTCATGGGCACAGATACGCAGTATTTT
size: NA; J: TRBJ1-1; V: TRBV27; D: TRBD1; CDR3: CASSSPRQGAHTEAFF; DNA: TGTGCCAGCAGTTCGCCCCGACAGGGGGCGCACACTGAAGCTTTCTTT
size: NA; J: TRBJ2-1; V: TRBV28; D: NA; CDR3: CASSLPGRDEQFF; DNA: TGTGCCAGCAGCCTCCCAGGCAGGGATGAGCAGTTCTTC
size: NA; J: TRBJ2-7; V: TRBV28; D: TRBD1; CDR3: CASTRLDRGREQYF; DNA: TGTGCCAGCACCCGTCTTGACAGGGGGCGGGAGCAGTACTTC
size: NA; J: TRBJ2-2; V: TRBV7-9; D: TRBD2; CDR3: CASKRGRSDTGELFF; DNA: TGTGCCAGCAAACGCGGGAGGTCGGACACCGGGGAGCTGTTTTTT
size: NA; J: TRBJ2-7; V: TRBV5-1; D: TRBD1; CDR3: CASSLRTGANYEQYF; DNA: TGCGCCAGCAGCCTCCGGACAGGCGCTAACTACGAGCAGTACTTC
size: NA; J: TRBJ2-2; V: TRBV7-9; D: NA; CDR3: CASRGKGTGELFF; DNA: TGTGCCAGCAGAGGGAAGGGGACCGGGGAGCTGTTTTTT
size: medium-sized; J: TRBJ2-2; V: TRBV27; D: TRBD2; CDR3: CASRLSGTNTGELFF; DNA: TGTGCCAGCAGACTAAGCGGGACGAACACCGGGGAGCTGTTTTTT
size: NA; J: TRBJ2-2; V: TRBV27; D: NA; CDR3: CASSLGGLPTGELFF; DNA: TGTGCCAGCAGTTTAGGGGGCCTGCCCACCGGGGAGCTGTTTTTT
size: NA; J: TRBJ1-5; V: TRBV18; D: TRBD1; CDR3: CASSSATGAYSNQPQHF; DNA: TGTGCCAGCTCGAGCGCGACAGGGGCCTATAGCAATCAGCCCCAGCATTTT
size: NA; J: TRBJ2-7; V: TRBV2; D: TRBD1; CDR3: CASRGGTGGNREQYF; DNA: TGTGCCAGCAGGGGGGGGACAGGGGGCAATAGGGAGCAGTACTTC
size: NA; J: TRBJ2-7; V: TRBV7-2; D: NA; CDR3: CASSLDRAPTYEQYF; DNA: TGTGCCAGCAGCTTAGACAGGGCCCCCACCTACGAGCAGTACTTC
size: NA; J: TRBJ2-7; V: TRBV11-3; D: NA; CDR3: CASSLGGGNAYEQYF; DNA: TGTGCCAGCAGCTTAGGCGGCGGAAACGCCTACGAGCAGTACTTC
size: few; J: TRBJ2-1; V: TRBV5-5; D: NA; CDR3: CASSLARGSLDEQFF; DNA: TGTGCCAGCAGCTTGGCCCGTGGGAGTCTTGATGAGCAGTTCTTC
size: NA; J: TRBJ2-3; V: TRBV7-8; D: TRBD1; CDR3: CASSTQEGAASTDTQYF; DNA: TGTGCCAGCAGTACTCAAGAGGGGGCCGCTAGCACAGATACGCAGTATTTT
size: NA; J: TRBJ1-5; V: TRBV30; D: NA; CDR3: CAWGDSSNQPQHF; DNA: TGTGCCTGGGGTGACAGTAGCAATCAGCCCCAGCATTTT
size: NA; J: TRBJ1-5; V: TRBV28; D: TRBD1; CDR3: CASSSGTGGTNQPQHF; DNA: TGTGCCAGCAGTTCAGGGACAGGGGGGACCAATCAGCCCCAGCATTTT
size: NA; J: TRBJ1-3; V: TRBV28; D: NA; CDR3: CASSPTPHSGNTIYF; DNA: TGTGCCAGCAGTCCCACACCGCACTCTGGAAACACCATATATTTT
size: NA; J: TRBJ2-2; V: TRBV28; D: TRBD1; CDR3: CASSLLGQGVRAGELFF; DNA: TGTGCCAGCAGTTTACTCGGACAGGGGGTTCGTGCCGGGGAGCTGTTTTTT
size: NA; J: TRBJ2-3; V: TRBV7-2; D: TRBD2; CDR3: CASSLLAGVVDTQYF; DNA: TGTGCCAGCAGCTTACTAGCGGGAGTTGTTGATACGCAGTATTTT
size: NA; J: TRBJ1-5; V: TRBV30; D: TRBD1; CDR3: CAWSVQGGVGNQPQHF; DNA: TGTGCCTGGAGTGTACAGGGGGGAGTAGGCAATCAGCCCCAGCATTTT
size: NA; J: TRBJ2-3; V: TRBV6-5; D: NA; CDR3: CASSYSHNTDTQYF; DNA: TGTGCCAGCAGTTACTCGCACAACACAGATACGCAGTATTTT
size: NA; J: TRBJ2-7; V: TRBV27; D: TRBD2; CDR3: CASREREGRSYEQYF; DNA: TGTGCCAGCAGAGAGCGGGAGGGCCGTTCTTACGAGCAGTACTTC
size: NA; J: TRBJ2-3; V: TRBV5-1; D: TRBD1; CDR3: CASSLAGQGETDTQYF; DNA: TGCGCCAGCAGCTTGGCCGGGCAGGGGGAGACAGATACGCAGTATTTT
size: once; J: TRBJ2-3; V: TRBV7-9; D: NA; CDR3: CASSLEDSELGDTQYF; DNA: TGTGCCAGCAGCTTAGAGGACTCCGAGTTGGGGGATACGCAGTATTTT
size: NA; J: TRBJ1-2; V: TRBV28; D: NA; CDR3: CASTLRVGHGYTF; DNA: TGTGCCAGCACTCTGAGGGTCGGTCATGGCTACACCTTC